This TCR beta chain emerged from a study of CD8+CD57+ T cells in acquired aplastic anemia. For CDR3 and TCR beta VDJ profiling, genomic DNA was the template used. TCRdb reanalysed the reads using MiXCR and keeps one entry per CDR3 protein. The table records about 200,000 distinct CDR3 sequences, 65% of them present only once. In this sample, this clonotype turned up many times. Patients included in sequencing had previously demonstrated CD8+CD57+ cell expansion by flow cytometry. Germline V gene sequence: CDR1 LGHNT, CDR2 FRNRAP. This CDR3 region has 15 residues. Between the trimmed V and J ends, which lost 0 bases and 2 bases, there was a span of 11 bases.

The clonotype originates from a human donor with aplastic anemia. This chain connects TRBV12-5 to TRBJ2-7; D unclear. The sequencing input was sorted CD4+, CD8+, or CD8+CD57+ T cells (not recorded which) from PBMCs. CDR3 sequence: CASGLVQGYPYEQYF. In DNA form, the CDR3 reads TGTGCTAGTGGTTTGGTACAAGGCTACCCCTACGAGCAGTACTTC.